A single sample gave rise to the 15 T cell receptor beta chains below, sequenced in a study of long-term antiretroviral therapy in people with HIV. The immunoSEQ assay was v3.0, run at survey level. Profiled with immunoSEQ multiplex PCR; TCRdb holds only in-frame clones, not every one. The sample includes approximately 36,000 clones, roughly four fifths of them seen just once. The source was unsorted PBMCs, collected 0.6 years after starting antiretroviral therapy. The receptors stem from a young man with HIV.

The rearrangement uses TRBV18 and TRBJ2-1; TRBD2 aligns across 13 bases. The CDR3 is 15 residues long. The V and J ends lost 6 bases and 7 bases, in that order; junction bases with no gene match: 6. CDR1 and CDR2 (germline): KGHSH, LQKENI. Here the CDR3 reads CASSPTSGRRNEQFF. As DNA, the CDR3 is TGTGCCAGCTCTCCGACTAGCGGGAGGAGGAATGAGCAGTTCTTC.

CDR3 coding DNA: TGTGCCAGCAGCCGGCAGAACACAGATACGCAGTATTTT. Its protein is CASSRQNTDTQYF. The V and J genes are TRBV25-1 and TRBJ2-3; D unresolved. V was trimmed by 6 bases and J by 2 bases, leaving 9 bases between them. There are 13 residues in the CDR3. The germline CDR1 and CDR2 sequences are MGHDK and SYGVNS.

V gene TRBV14 combines with J gene TRBJ2-7, with D hard to call. Germline-derived CDR1 and CDR2 are SGHDN and FVKESK. This CDR3 comprises 12 residues. The V end lost 0 bases, the J end lost 4 bases, and 4 bases lay between the germline ends. The CDR3 nucleotides are TGTGCCAGCAGCCAAGATGTTTACGAGCAGTACTTC. As protein: CASSQDVYEQYF.

The rearrangement links TRBV4-2 to TRBJ2-5; 9 bases match TRBD1. Germline CDR1 reads LGHNA; CDR2 reads YNFKEQ. J was trimmed by 6 bases and V by 0 bases; bases with no gene match: 5. The CDR3 totals 15 residues. CDR3 region: CASSQDRTGEQTQYF. CDR3 DNA: TGTGCCAGCAGCCAAGATCGGACAGGGGAACAGACCCAGTACTTC.

The V call is TRBV4-3, the J call TRBJ2-2, with 7 bases matching TRBD1. This CDR3 has 16 residues. Trimming at V came to 2 bases and at J to 8 bases, leaving 11 bases not matched to a gene. Germline CDR1 LGHNA, CDR2 YSLEER. The chain's CDR3 is CASSQSQGSYPGELFF. CDR3 nucleotides: TGCGCCAGCAGCCAATCACAGGGGTCCTATCCTGGGGAGCTGTTTTTT.

The gene calls are TRBV6-5 and TRBJ2-7; unclear D gene. The CDR3 is made up of 13 amino acids. CDR1 and CDR2 (germline): MNHEY, SVGAGI. The V end was cut by 0 bases, the J end by 3 bases, with 6 bases between. DNA for the CDR3: TGTGCCAGCAGTTACTCGCCCCGCTACGAGCAGTACTTC. This codes for CASSYSPRYEQYF.

The chain is built from TRBV2 and TRBJ2-1; 11 bases fit TRBD2. V was pared by 11 bases and J by 0 bases, with 12 bases of the junction left unmatched. The germline CDR1 and CDR2 sequences are SNHLY and FYNNEI. This CDR3 has 17 amino acids. CDR3 region: CAGRFLAGGTSYNEQFF. Written as DNA, the CDR3 is TGTGCCGGCCGTTTTCTAGCGGGAGGTACCTCCTACAATGAGCAGTTCTTC.

The chain joins TRBV9 to TRBJ2-1, with D perhaps assigned TRBD1 or TRBD2 (6 bases each). V dropped 7 bases and J dropped 5 bases, with 19 bases sitting between them. There are 15 residues in the CDR3. The V gene's germline CDR1 is SGDLS and CDR2 YYNGEE. The CDR3 nucleotides read TGTGCCAGCTCCCCGTTCGCGCGGGACAACAATGAGCAGTTCTTC. Encoded protein: CASSPFARDNNEQFF.

The genes are TRBV7-2 and TRBJ2-6; D is possibly TRBD1 (6 bases). Germline CDR1 SGHTA, CDR2 FQGNSA. The germline V and J ends were trimmed by 3 bases and 1 base, with 19 bases remaining between them. The length of the CDR3 is 19 residues. The CDR3: CASSLEFAGRGSGANVLTF. CDR3 DNA sequence: TGTGCCAGCAGCTTGGAGTTTGCGGGCAGGGGTTCTGGGGCCAACGTCCTGACTTTC. The full variable domain, its missing parts supplied by reference TRBV7-2 and TRBJ2-6, is GAGVSQSPSNKVTEKGKDVELRCDPISGHTALYWYRQSLGQGLEFLIYFQGNSAPDKSGLPSDRFSAERTGGSVSTLTIQRTQQEDSAVYLCASSLEFAGRGSGANVLTFGAGSRLTVL.

This clone was counted a single time. V gene TRBV5-1 combines with J gene TRBJ2-7, with 9 bases lining up with TRBD1. CDR1 SGHRS and CDR2 YFSETQ come from the germline V gene. With V trimmed by 7 bases and J by 3 bases, 8 bases remained unmatched. This CDR3 region has 14 residues. This chain's CDR3 is CASAGTGTIYEQYF. The CDR3 DNA is TGCGCCAGCGCCGGGACAGGGACCATCTACGAGCAGTACTTC. The complete variable domain, with remaining parts taken from reference TRBV5-1 and TRBJ2-7, reads KAGVTQTPRYLIKTRGQQVTLSCSPISGHRSVSWYQQTPGQGLQFLFEYFSETQRNKGNFPGRFSGRQFSNSRSEMNVSTLELGDSALYLCASAGTGTIYEQYFGPGTRLTVT.

J is TRBJ1-2 and V is TRBV7-8; tentative D call: TRBD1 (6 bases). V was cut by 6 bases and J by 4 bases, with 12 bases left in between. The CDR3 runs 13 residues. Germline CDR1 reads SGHVS; CDR2 reads FQNEAQ. The CDR3 coding sequence is TGTGCCAGCAGGCCTACAGGGACCTATGGCTACACCTTC. This translates into CASRPTGTYGYTF.

The V and J genes are TRBV28 and TRBJ2-1; 9 nucleotides agree with TRBD1. This CDR3 region has 16 residues. CDR1 and CDR2 (germline): MDHEN, SYDVKM. Trimming cost V 6 bases and J 9 bases; bases outside gene matches: 15. The CDR3 sequence is CASSRTGVPREGEQFF. CDR3 DNA sequence: TGTGCCAGCAGCCGGACAGGGGTCCCCAGGGAGGGTGAGCAGTTCTTC.

The V and J genes are TRBV27 and TRBJ2-5, with a tentative D call TRBD1 (5 bases). The CDR3 has 15 amino acids. V was clipped by 6 bases and J by 1 base, with 15 bases between them. Germline V CDR1 and CDR2: MNHEY, SMNVEV (reference sequence). CDR3 sequence: CASRKITGVQETQYF. The CDR3 coding sequence is TGTGCCAGCAGAAAAATCACAGGAGTCCAAGAGACCCAGTACTTC.

V is TRBV7-2 and J is TRBJ1-2, with D uncertain. The CDR3 covers 14 residues. V was shortened by 1 base and J by 6 bases, with 12 bases between the two germline ends. Looked up from germline, CDR1 is SGHTA and CDR2 is FQGNSA. For the CDR3, the DNA is TGTGCCAGCAGCTTAGGGGTAGGGCAGCATGGCTACACCTTC. Encoded protein: CASSLGVGQHGYTF.

This clone came up once. The rearrangement links TRBV5-1 to TRBJ1-3; no clear D. V lost 3 bases to trimming and J lost 2 bases, with 15 bases between them. The CDR3 spans 16 residues. Germline V gives CDR1 SGHRS, CDR2 YFSETQ. CDR3 DNA: TGCGCCAGCAGCTATGACGCATTAGGCACTGGAAACACCATATATTTT. Translating it yields CASSYDALGTGNTIYF.